This TCR beta chain came from a study of cytomegalovirus exposure and HLA in healthy donors. This clone showed up just once. Antigen specificity is unknown. The PCR contained 60 Vbeta and 13 Jbeta primers. TCRdb keeps only in-frame clones here, not all; method: immunoSEQ multiplex PCR. This table has under 200,000 clones, 55% to 80% appearing once. CDR3 length: 17 residues. With 5 bases removed from V and 3 bases from J, the gap between germline ends came to 22 bases. The V gene's germline CDR1 is LNHDA and CDR2 SQIVND (reference sequence). Study results and limitations: It was reported in a later analysis that an Asian-associated ancestry cluster showed fewer N-insertions than the 666-donor mean. Later analysis identified several of the most significant clusters that appeared linked to common viral pathogens. As was reported, the HLA-A and HLA-B alleles of most subjects were accurately predicted from TCR beta sequences. Roughly uniform sequencing depth across donors was assumed, possibly incorrectly.

The chain carries TRBV19 and TRBJ1-1; D unresolved. This TCR derives from a woman younger than 30 in good health and CMV-seropositive. What was sequenced was PBMCs. The CDR3 is CASSALKSGILDTEAFF. The DNA for the CDR3 is TGTGCCAGTAGTGCCCTCAAGTCGGGAATATTGGACACTGAAGCTTTCTTT.